The 21 T cell receptor beta chains below were found in one sample sequenced in a study of CD8 T cells in ankylosing spondylitis. MiXCR, applied by TCRdb to the 5' RACE reads, yields one record per CDR3 protein. The sample records some 180,000 distinct CDR3 sequences, over 15% being singletons. Sample: blood, either unsorted or a sorted T cell fraction (not recorded which). These receptors were taken from a male donor aged 5 to 30 with ankylosing spondylitis or in good health (not recorded which).

The table lists this clonotype with many counts. The rearrangement uses TRBV7-2 and TRBJ2-3; 8 nucleotides align to TRBD2. This CDR3 has 15 amino acids. The trim removed 2 bases at V and 4 bases at J, leaving 5 bases unmatched. Germline-derived CDR1 and CDR2 are SGHTA and FQGNSA. The CDR3 nucleotides read TGTGCCAGCAGCTTAAGGCGGGAGGCGGCAGATACGCAGTATTTT. Its protein product is CASSLRREAADTQYF.

This rearrangement joins TRBV19 to TRBJ2-7; tentative D call: TRBD1 (6 bases). V lost 8 bases to trimming and J lost 2 bases, with 10 bases between them. This CDR3 comprises 12 residues. Germline V gene sequence: CDR1 LNHDA, CDR2 SQIVND (reference sequence). The CDR3 protein is CASGRGAYEQYF. As DNA, the CDR3 is TGTGCCAGTGGCAGGGGCGCCTACGAGCAGTACTTC.

J is TRBJ1-2 and V is TRBV10-1; the match to TRBD1 covers 8 bases. Unmatched junction bases numbered 3, after V lost 5 bases and J lost 4 bases. This CDR3 is built from 13 residues. Germline lookup yields CDR1 WNHNN and CDR2 SYGVQD (reference sequence). Here the CDR3 reads CASSKDRVYGYTF. As DNA, the CDR3 is TGCGCCAGCAGTAAGGACAGGGTCTATGGCTACACCTTC.

This clonotype came up many times. The genes are TRBV12-3 or TRBV12-4 and TRBJ2-2; 12 bases are shared with TRBD1. This CDR3 spans 17 amino acids. V was pared by 7 bases and J by 1 base, with 7 bases of the junction left unmatched. The CDR3 here is CASTGQGALRNTGELFF. The CDR3 DNA is TGTGCCAGCACGGGACAGGGGGCCCTAAGGAACACCGGGGAGCTGTTTTTT.

The V gene is TRBV20-1, the J gene TRBJ2-1; 15 positions agree with TRBD2. From germline, CDR1 is DFQATT and CDR2 SNEGSKA (reference sequence). Unmatched junction bases numbered 13, after V lost 1 base and J lost 15 bases. The length of the CDR3 is 16 residues. CDR3 in DNA: TGCAGTGCTAGAGGGTTCGGGGGACTAGCGGGAGGTGTGCGGTTCTTC. Protein product: CSARGFGGLAGGVRFF.

This clonotype was seen many times. The chain couples TRBV20-1 to TRBJ1-2, with 7 bases fitting TRBD1. This CDR3 spans 13 amino acids. The junction had 5 bases not matched to a gene; V was cut back by 4 bases and J by 3 bases. Germline CDR1 and CDR2: DFQATT and SNEGSKA (reference sequence). The CDR3 DNA reads TGCAGTGCTATGACAGGGATCGACTATGGCTACACCTTC. It codes for CSAMTGIDYGYTF.

There are many counts of this clonotype. The chain uses TRBV3-1 and TRBJ2-2; TRBD2 might be the D (7 bases). V was clipped by 1 base and J by 4 bases, with 13 bases between them. The germline CDR1 and CDR2 sequences are LGHDT and YNNKEL (reference sequence). This CDR3 comprises 16 residues. CDR3 sequence (DNA): TGTGCCAGCAGCCAAGGTTCCGGGGGGCCCACCGGGGAGCTGTTTTTT. Translating it yields CASSQGSGGPTGELFF. Using reference TRBV3-1 and TRBJ2-2 for the parts outside the CDR3, the full variable domain is DTAVSQTPKYLVTQMGNDKSIKCEQNLGHDTMYWYKQDSKKFLKIMFSYNNKELIINETVPNRFSPKSPDKAHLNLHINSLELGDSAVYFCASSQGSGGPTGELFFGEGSRLTVL.

The chain carries TRBV29-1 and TRBJ2-3; TRBD2 matches at 9 bases. J was trimmed by 2 bases and V by 6 bases; bases with no gene match: 6. Germline V gene sequence: CDR1 SQVTM, CDR2 ANQGSEA. This CDR3 is 14 amino acids long. The CDR3 region is CSVFLAGITDTQYF. The CDR3 DNA sequence: TGCAGCGTATTTCTAGCGGGAATCACAGATACGCAGTATTTT.

This clonotype was picked up many times. The rearrangement joins TRBV2 to TRBJ2-5; D is unclear. The V end lost 4 bases, the J end lost 0 bases, and 6 bases lay between the germline ends. The CDR3 is 13 amino acids. The germline V gene encodes CDR1 SNHLY and CDR2 FYNNEI. For the CDR3, the DNA is TGTGCCAGCAGTGTTACCTACCAAGAGACCCAGTACTTC. Translated, it gives CASSVTYQETQYF.

This clonotype was observed at least ten times. DNA of the CDR3: TGTGCCAGCAGCTTAAGCGGGGGGGCAAATGAGCAGTTCTTC. Protein product: CASSLSGGANEQFF. The chain couples TRBV7-9 to TRBJ2-1; TRBD2 matches at 10 bases. With 2 bases clipped from V and 7 bases from J, the junction kept 2 bases outside the gene matches. The length of the CDR3 is 14 residues. The germline CDR1 and CDR2 sequences are SEHNR and FQNEAQ (reference sequence).

This clonotype was picked up many times. This chain joins TRBV4-3 and TRBJ2-2; D is tentatively TRBD1 or TRBD2 (6 bases each). The germline CDR1 and CDR2 sequences are LGHNA and YSLEER. This CDR3 contains 16 residues. V was cut by 4 bases and J by 3 bases, with 15 bases left in between. The CDR3 loop reads CASSLSRGEYTGELFF. Written as DNA, the CDR3 is TGCGCCAGCAGCCTCTCGAGGGGGGAGTACACCGGGGAGCTGTTTTTT.

The V call is TRBV7-9, the J call TRBJ2-3; 7 bases map to TRBD1. The CDR3 contains 15 residues. The V and J ends lost 3 bases and 2 bases, in that order; junction bases with no gene match: 5. The germline V gene encodes CDR1 SEHNR and CDR2 FQNEAQ (reference sequence). The CDR3: CASSFGTEYTDTQYF. The CDR3 DNA sequence: TGTGCCAGCAGCTTCGGGACAGAGTACACAGATACGCAGTATTTT.

Ten or more counts support this clonotype. One junction end does not reproduce the germline sequence, and a read error may be involved. V and J are TRBV14 and TRBJ1-6; D is possibly TRBD1 (5 bases). The germline V gene has CDR1 SGHDN and CDR2 FVKESK. The CDR3 runs to 8 residues. The CDR3 sequence: CALGVLHF. The CDR3 DNA reads as TGCGCCTTGGGGGTGCTCCACTTT.

The J gene is TRBJ2-3, the V gene TRBV7-2; D gene unclear. This CDR3 has 15 residues. CDR1 is SGHTA, CDR2 FQGNSA, per germline. The V gene lost 1 base and the J gene lost 2 bases, with 10 bases spanning the gap. The CDR3 region has the DNA TGTGCCAGCAGCTTAGTACTTTCGGCCACAGATACGCAGTATTTT. Encoded protein: CASSLVLSATDTQYF.

This clonotype was picked up many times. The J gene is TRBJ2-3, the V gene TRBV9, with 7 bases that match TRBD2. In germline, CDR1 is SGDLS, CDR2 YYNGEE. The CDR3 totals 17 residues. Trimming took 3 bases from V and 2 from J; bases not matched to a gene: 12. In DNA form, the CDR3 reads TGTGCCAGCAGCGCGAGTACCGGGAGGCCGCCCACAGATACGCAGTATTTT. This encodes CASSASTGRPPTDTQYF.

This clonotype came up many times. This sequence joins TRBV7-9 and TRBJ2-7; D uncertain. Germline V gene sequence: CDR1 SEHNR, CDR2 FQNEAQ (reference sequence). V was shortened by 0 bases and J by 6 bases, with 12 bases between the two germline ends. The CDR3 has 14 amino acids. The CDR3: CASSLAGFVGEQYF. The CDR3 DNA reads as TGTGCCAGCAGCTTAGCAGGATTCGTTGGCGAGCAGTACTTC.

In its sample, this clonotype was seen many times. CDR3 sequence: CASTLRATGASTKNIQYF. CDR3 coding DNA: TGTGCCAGCACCCTGAGGGCGACAGGGGCCAGTACCAAAAACATTCAGTACTTC. The chain carries TRBV27 and TRBJ2-4; 8 bases are a match to TRBD1. This CDR3 has 18 residues. Germline-derived CDR1 and CDR2 are MNHEY and SMNVEV (reference sequence). V shed 7 bases and J 2 bases; nucleotides not matched to a gene: 16.

This clonotype appeared many times. This sequence joins TRBV7-6 and TRBJ2-7; no definite D call. This CDR3 is 13 amino acids long. Germline CDR1 is SGHVS and CDR2 is FNYEAQ. V was trimmed by 0 bases and J by 3 bases, leaving 6 bases between them. The CDR3 nucleotides read TGTGCCAGCAGCTTAGCGGTCAGCTACGAGCAGTACGTC. Its protein is CASSLAVSYEQYV.

This clonotype was seen many times. The CDR3 loop is CATSDQGANYGYTF. The CDR3 coding sequence is TGTGCCACCAGTGACCAGGGAGCAAACTATGGCTACACCTTC. The chain links TRBV24-1 to TRBJ1-2, with TRBD1 as a possible D gene (5 bases). Per germline, CDR1 KGHDR and CDR2 SFDVKD. The CDR3 consists of 14 residues. Trimming removed 4 bases at V and 2 bases at J, with 10 bases between.

This clonotype was recorded many times. The V gene is TRBV7-2, the J gene TRBJ2-6; maybe TRBD1 (5 bases). Per germline, CDR1 SGHTA and CDR2 FQGNSA. This CDR3 has 17 residues. Trimming shortened V by 5 bases and J by 0 bases, and 14 bases separated the two germline ends. The CDR3 spells CASSPQATVSGANVLTF. CDR3 bases: TGTGCCAGCAGCCCCCAAGCGACAGTCTCTGGGGCCAACGTCCTGACTTTC.

This clonotype was seen a few times. V gene TRBV7-9 combines with J gene TRBJ2-1; D perhaps matches TRBD1 (5 bases). The V end lost 5 bases, the J end lost 9 bases, and 17 bases lay between the germline ends. The CDR3 is made up of 14 amino acids. Germline lookup yields CDR1 SEHNR and CDR2 FQNEAQ (reference sequence). The CDR3 sequence is CASSHVQGYSEQFF. DNA of the CDR3: TGTGCCAGCAGCCACGTTCAGGGCTATTCTGAGCAGTTCTTC. The whole variable domain, remainder taken from reference TRBV7-9 and TRBJ2-1, is DTGVSQNPRHKITKRGQNVTFRCDPISEHNRLYWYRQTLGQGPEFLTYFQNEAQLEKSRLLSDRFSAERPKGSFSTLEIQRTEQGDSAMYLCASSHVQGYSEQFFGPGTRLTVL.